Each of the 13 T cell receptor beta chains below was sequenced from the same sample in a study of a mutant IDH1 vaccine in newly diagnosed glioma. Time point given: baseline, week 1 (first vaccination visit). Treatment of the sample: pre-vaccination baseline after standard-of-care therapy. Only in-frame clones appear in the TCRdb table, and some are missing; sequencing was by immunoSEQ multiplex PCR. The sample yields more than 80,000 clones, roughly 80% seen once. This specimen was PBMCs, taken from a glioma patient treated with radiotherapy, temozolomide or both. These receptors all stem from a woman aged 45-59 years with glioma.

The chain is built from TRBV6-5 and TRBJ2-3; tentative D call: TRBD1 (5 bases). V shed 5 bases and J shed 3 bases, with 15 bases lying between them. Germline CDR1 MNHEY, CDR2 SVGAGI. The CDR3 extends over 15 amino acids. The chain's CDR3 is CASSATRAPTDTQYF. In DNA form, the CDR3 reads TGTGCCAGCAGTGCCACCAGGGCTCCGACAGATACGCAGTATTTT.

V is TRBV7-9 and J is TRBJ1-5, with a tentative D call TRBD1 (5 bases). The CDR3 totals 15 residues. Germline CDR1 SEHNR, CDR2 FQNEAQ (reference sequence). V lost 2 bases, J lost 3 bases, and 11 bases lay in between. CDR3 sequence (DNA): TGTGCCAGCAGCTTAATGGGGGGGGACAATCAGCCCCAGCATTTT. Translation: CASSLMGGDNQPQHF.

The V and J genes are TRBV5-1 and TRBJ1-6; D might be TRBD1 (6 bases). CDR3 size: 16 residues. Trimming took off 2 bases at V and 9 bases at J, with 18 bases between the two ends. CDR1 and CDR2 from the germline V gene are SGHRS and YFSETQ. CDR3 in DNA: TGCGCCAGCAGCTTTGGGTCGAACAGGGCCGGTTCACCCCTCCACTTT. Protein sequence: CASSFGSNRAGSPLHF.

The rearrangement joins TRBV2 to TRBJ1-2; the match to TRBD1 covers 11 bases. V shed 5 bases, J shed 12 bases, and the junction held 5 bases outside the gene matches. Germline V gene data show CDR1 as SNHLY and CDR2 as FYNNEI. The CDR3 is made up of 12 amino acids. CDR3 sequence: CASSYSGQGDTF. CDR3 sequence (DNA): TGTGCCAGCAGTTATTCGGGACAGGGGGACACCTTC.

The rearrangement joins TRBV5-1 to TRBJ1-2; 7 nucleotides agree with TRBD1. Germline CDR1 is SGHRS and CDR2 is YFSETQ. Trimming took 5 bases from V and 6 from J; bases not matched to a gene: 10. CDR3 size: 14 residues. This CDR3 is CASSPNRGFNGYTF. DNA of the CDR3: TGCGCCAGCAGTCCTAACAGGGGATTTAATGGCTACACCTTC.

This chain uses TRBV14 with TRBJ2-5, with D uncertain. V shed 0 bases and J shed 11 bases, with 13 bases lying between them. Germline V gene data show CDR1 as SGHDN and CDR2 as FVKESK. The CDR3 extends over 13 amino acids. The CDR3 DNA is TGTGCCAGCAGCCAAGATGAAGGGTTGAAGCAGTACTTC. Its translation: CASSQDEGLKQYF.

The CDR3 bases are TGCGCCAGCAGCTCATACCCGCGGGACACAAAGAACACTGAAGCTTTCTTT. Its translation: CASSSYPRDTKNTEAFF. The rearrangement uses TRBV4-1 and TRBJ1-1; a weak D match, TRBD1 (6 bases). Germline V CDR1 and CDR2: MGHRA, YSYEKL. This CDR3 region has 17 residues. V lost 5 bases and J 1 base, leaving 20 bases between the germline ends.

This chain joins TRBV11-1 and TRBJ1-1; D is perhaps TRBD1 (6 bases). This CDR3 region has 14 residues. The germline gives CDR1 SGHAT, CDR2 FQDESV (reference sequence). Trimming removed 5 bases at V and 3 bases at J, with 13 bases between. The CDR3 here is CASSRDTVDTEAFF. The DNA of the CDR3 is TGTGCCAGCAGCCGGGACACGGTGGACACTGAAGCTTTCTTT.

This chain links TRBV6-6 with TRBJ1-2, with D hard to call. In germline, CDR1 is MNHNY, CDR2 SVGAGI (reference sequence). This CDR3 is 13 amino acids long. The V end lost 3 bases, the J end lost 3 bases, and 8 bases lay between the germline ends. The CDR3 here is CASSYGKDYGYTF. In nucleotides, the CDR3 is TGTGCCAGCAGTTATGGGAAGGACTATGGCTACACCTTC.

In this sample, this clone turned up a few times. The V call is TRBV18, the J call TRBJ1-2; D unresolved. The CDR3 covers 15 residues. Looked up from germline, CDR1 is KGHSH and CDR2 is LQKENI. V gave up 2 bases and J gave up 5 bases, with 15 bases separating them. The CDR3 is CASSPEKGGYYGYTF. The CDR3 DNA reads as TGTGCCAGCTCACCAGAAAAAGGAGGTTATTATGGCTACACCTTC.

V and J are TRBV6-1 and TRBJ1-5; D unclear. The germline V gene encodes CDR1 MNHNS and CDR2 SASEGT. CDR3 size: 14 residues. Trimming pared 6 bases from V and 7 bases from J, leaving 16 bases between. The CDR3 protein is CASSRKGAGQPQHF. The CDR3, as DNA: TGTGCCAGCAGCCGAAAAGGAGCGGGACAGCCCCAGCATTTT.

The rearrangement uses TRBV14 and TRBJ1-6; 9 bases match TRBD1. CDR1 and CDR2 (germline): SGHDN, FVKESK. The CDR3 spans 17 residues. With 2 bases clipped from V and 2 bases from J, the junction kept 4 bases outside the gene matches. CDR3 protein: CASSQNRDRAYNSPLHF. Here the CDR3 DNA reads TGTGCCAGCAGCCAAAACCGGGACAGGGCCTATAATTCACCCCTCCACTTT.

This sequence joins TRBV10-3 and TRBJ1-1, with a weak D call TRBD1 (5 bases). Germline V gives CDR1 ENHRY, CDR2 SYGVKD. The CDR3 extends over 14 amino acids. The V and J ends lost 4 bases and 1 base respectively, with 10 bases between them. CDR3 amino acids: CAISGGGRNTEAFF. DNA for the CDR3: TGTGCCATCAGTGGGGGGGGGAGGAACACTGAAGCTTTCTTT.